Sequencing of this T cell receptor (beta chain) was carried out in a study of radiotherapy plus CTLA-4 blockade in lung cancer. Overall study results and limits: Researchers report tumor-derived TCR clones expanding in blood after radiotherapy plus ipilimumab.

With respect to this clone: What it binds is unknown. At one boundary the junction diverges from the germline segment, which might be a read error.

Assay: immunoSEQ multiplex PCR; the TCRdb copy retains only in-frame clones and omits some. This table has some 90,000 clones, roughly four fifths appearing once. Germline V lookup: CDR1 SNHLY, CDR2 FYNNEI. The CDR3 consists of 15 residues. Ipilimumab CTLA-4 blockade and focal radiation were given to patients with chemo-refractory metastatic non-small-cell lung cancer. Specimen: peripheral blood, collected from a patient treated with radiotherapy plus ipilimumab. The rearrangement joins TRBV2 to TRBJ2-6; 8 bases are a match to TRBD2. This sequence was found in a human donor with non-small cell lung cancer who had stable disease on radiotherapy plus ipilimumab. DNA of the CDR3: TGTGCCGGCAGTCGGGGGGGCTCTGGGGCCAACGTCCTGACTTTC. Protein sequence: CAGSRGGSGANVLTF.